This T cell receptor beta chain was identified during a study of CD8+ T cells in alopecia areata. Study-level information: Twice daily, treated patients received 5 to 10 mg of oral tofacitinib.

Following extraction, RNA underwent reverse transcription to cDNA, which served as the sequencing template. The repertoire was sequenced with immunoSEQ multiplex PCR; TCRdb's copy has only in-frame clones and lacks some. The data show a few hundred thousand clones, less than 45% seen once. Germline assignment: CDR1 MNHEY and CDR2 SMNVEV (reference sequence). This CDR3 has 16 residues. V lost 5 bases to trimming and J lost 7 bases, with 23 bases between them. Study conclusions and caveats: Tofacitinib significantly lowered scalp clonality and expanded CD8+ clones among the top 100.

Treatment denoted: oral pan-JAK inhibitor, 5-10 mg twice daily. Collected material from alopecia areata patients comprised lesional scalp punch biopsies and peripheral blood. Note on this clone: What it recognizes is unknown.

This receptor was obtained from a human donor with alopecia areata. The J gene is TRBJ1-2, the V gene TRBV27, with unresolved D. Specimen: CD4+ T cells sorted from blood, collected at week 34, from a patient treated with tofacitinib. In DNA, the CDR3 is TGTGCCAGCAGTGGTTCCGGCGGCCCCACTATGGGTGGCTACACCTTC. Protein product: CASSGSGGPTMGGYTF.